This T cell receptor (beta chain) came from a study of blood T cell repertoires in COVID-19. Using immunoSEQ multiplex PCR, the repertoire was profiled, and TCRdb retains in-frame clones only, with some absent. Among over 100,000 clones listed, roughly 91% were seen once. Germline values: CDR1 SGDLS, CDR2 YYNGEE. The length of the CDR3 is 16 residues. Trimming pared 0 bases from V and 4 bases from J, leaving 16 bases between. The chain employs TRBV9 and TRBJ1-1; D is uncertain. The receptor's source is a human donor with acute or convalescent COVID-19. The donor label of this sample is uncertain. The material sequenced was peripheral blood. CDR3 protein: CASSVASGNLGTEAFF. The CDR3 nucleotides are TGTGCCAGCAGCGTAGCTTCAGGAAATCTTGGCACTGAAGCTTTCTTT.